Listed below are T cell receptor beta chains from one sample, sequenced in a study of shared clonotypes between healthy human individuals. Assay: immunoSEQ multiplex PCR; the TCRdb copy retains only in-frame clones and omits some. This table holds fewer than 850,000 clones, roughly 78% found once. Source material: memory CD4+ T cells sorted from blood. Receptors were obtained from a woman under 40 in good health. The CDR3 runs from the conserved cysteine through the conserved F or W. Each record gives: D gene, clone size, V gene, J gene, CDR3 protein, CDR3 DNA. D genes are given only for firm matches. Clone size is given for some rows only: seen once, a few or many times, or a class if the clone is expanded.

D: TRBD1
size: .
V: TRBV2
J: TRBJ1-3
CDR3: CASSDRGLIWDTIYF
DNA: TGTGCCAGCAGCGACAGGGGTTTAATATGGGACACCATATATTTT

D: .
size: .
V: TRBV19
J: TRBJ2-5
CDR3: CASSMSGPAVLKKIETQYF
DNA: TGTGCCAGTAGTATGTCCGGCCCTGCGGTCCTCAAGAAAATAGAGACCCAGTACTTC

D: .
size: .
V: TRBV6-1
J: TRBJ2-3
CDR3: CASREGSSSGDTQYF
DNA: TGTGCCAGTCGGGAAGGATCCAGTTCAGGAGATACGCAGTATTTT

D: .
size: .
V: TRBV10-3
J: TRBJ2-7
CDR3: CAISGQISYEQYF
DNA: TGTGCCATCAGCGGTCAAATTAGCTACGAGCAGTACTTC

D: TRBD1
size: .
V: TRBV6-1
J: TRBJ2-7
CDR3: CASRQGGRTYEQYF
DNA: TGTGCCAGCAGACAGGGGGGCCGAACCTACGAGCAGTACTTC

D: .
size: many
V: TRBV2
J: TRBJ2-7
CDR3: CASSERSASSYEQYF
DNA: TGTGCCAGCAGTGAAAGGTCAGCTAGCTCCTACGAGCAGTACTTC

D: .
size: .
V: TRBV5-1
J: TRBJ2-1
CDR3: CASSGLAGANEQFF
DNA: TGCGCCAGCAGCGGGCTAGCAGGCGCTAATGAGCAGTTCTTC

D: .
size: few
V: TRBV5-1
J: TRBJ2-5
CDR3: CASSLAVDPRETQYF
DNA: TGCGCCAGCAGCTTGGCCGTTGACCCCCGAGAGACCCAGTACTTC

D: .
size: .
V: TRBV5-1
J: TRBJ2-7
CDR3: CASSLALRYEQYF
DNA: TGCGCCAGCAGCTTGGCCCTGAGATACGAGCAGTACTTC

D: .
size: few
V: TRBV28
J: TRBJ1-5
CDR3: CASLRATYSNQPQHF
DNA: TGTGCCAGCCTGCGGGCCACCTATAGCAATCAGCCCCAGCATTTT